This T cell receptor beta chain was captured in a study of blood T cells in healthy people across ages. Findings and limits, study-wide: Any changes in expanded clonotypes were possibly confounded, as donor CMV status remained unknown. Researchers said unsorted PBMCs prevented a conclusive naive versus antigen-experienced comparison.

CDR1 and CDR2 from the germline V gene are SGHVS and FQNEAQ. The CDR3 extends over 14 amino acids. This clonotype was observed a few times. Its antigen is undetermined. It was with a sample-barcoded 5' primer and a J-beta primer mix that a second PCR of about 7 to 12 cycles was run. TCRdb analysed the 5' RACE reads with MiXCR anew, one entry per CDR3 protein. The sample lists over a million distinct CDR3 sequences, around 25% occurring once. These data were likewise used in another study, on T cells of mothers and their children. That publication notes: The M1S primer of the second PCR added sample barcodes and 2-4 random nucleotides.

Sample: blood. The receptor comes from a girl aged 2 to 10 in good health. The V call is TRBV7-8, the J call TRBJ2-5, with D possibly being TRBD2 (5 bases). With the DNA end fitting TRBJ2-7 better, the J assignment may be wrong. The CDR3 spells CASSPRPVRGEQYF. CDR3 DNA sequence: TGTGCCAGCAGCCCTCGTCCCGTACGGGGCGAGCAGTACTTC.